This T cell receptor beta chain was sequenced during a study of blood T cell repertoires in COVID-19. Study information: Acute and convalescent COVID-19 samples came from the United States, Italy and Spain. PBMCs, B-cell-depleted T cells, or T cells provided the cDNA or gDNA that made up the material.

Under the authors' procedure: Amplifying reference gene primers gave estimates of nucleated cell counts. Sequencing was performed with immunoSEQ multiplex PCR; in TCRdb, only in-frame clones are kept and a portion is missing. Clone size and V and J calls were adopted from that table, with D and trimming inferred from the DNA. The sample lists 130,000 to 150,000 clones; approximately 80% were seen once. The CDR3 contains 17 residues. CDR1 is SGHTA and CDR2 is FQGTGA in the germline V gene. Losses at the gene ends were 11 bases for V and 0 bases for J; bases not matched to a gene: 11. J is TRBJ2-6 and V is TRBV7-3; 9 nucleotides agree with TRBD1. What was sequenced was peripheral blood. The origin of this receptor is a woman of 80 years or more in a cohort sampled during active or convalescent COVID-19. In nucleotides, the CDR3 is TGTGCCCGCAAGCGGGACAGGGTTAACTCTGGGGCCAACGTCCTGACTTTC. This sequence encodes CARKRDRVNSGANVLTF. Full variable domain (missing parts from reference TRBV7-3 and TRBJ2-6): GAGVSQTPSNKVTEKGKYVELRCDPISGHTALYWYRQSLGQGPEFLIYFQGTGAADDSGLPNDRFFAVRPEGSVSTLKIQRTERGDSAVYLCARKRDRVNSGANVLTFGAGSRLTVL.